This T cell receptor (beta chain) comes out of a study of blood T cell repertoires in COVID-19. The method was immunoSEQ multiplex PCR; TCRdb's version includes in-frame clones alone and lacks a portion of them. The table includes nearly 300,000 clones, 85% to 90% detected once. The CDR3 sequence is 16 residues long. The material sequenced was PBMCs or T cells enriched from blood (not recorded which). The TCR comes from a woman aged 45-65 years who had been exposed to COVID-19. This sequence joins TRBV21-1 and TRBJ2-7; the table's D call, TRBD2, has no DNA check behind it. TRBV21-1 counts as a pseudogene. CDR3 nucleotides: TGTGCCAGCAGCAAAGGTAGGAGGGGTATTACCTACGAGCAGTACTTC. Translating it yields CASSKGRRGITYEQYF.